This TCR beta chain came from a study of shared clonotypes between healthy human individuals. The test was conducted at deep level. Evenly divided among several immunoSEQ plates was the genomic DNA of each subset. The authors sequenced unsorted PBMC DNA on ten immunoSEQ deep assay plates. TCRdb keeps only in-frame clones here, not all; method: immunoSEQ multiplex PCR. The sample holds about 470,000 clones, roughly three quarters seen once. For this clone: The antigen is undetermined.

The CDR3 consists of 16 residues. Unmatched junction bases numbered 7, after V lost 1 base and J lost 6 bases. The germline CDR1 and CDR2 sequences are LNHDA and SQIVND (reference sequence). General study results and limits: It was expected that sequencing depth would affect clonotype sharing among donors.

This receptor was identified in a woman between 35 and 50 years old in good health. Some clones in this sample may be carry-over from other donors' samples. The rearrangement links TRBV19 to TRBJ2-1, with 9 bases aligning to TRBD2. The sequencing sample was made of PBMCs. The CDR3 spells CASSIGTAGGLNEQFF. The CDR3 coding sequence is TGTGCCAGTAGTATAGGTACAGCGGGAGGTCTCAATGAGCAGTTCTTC.